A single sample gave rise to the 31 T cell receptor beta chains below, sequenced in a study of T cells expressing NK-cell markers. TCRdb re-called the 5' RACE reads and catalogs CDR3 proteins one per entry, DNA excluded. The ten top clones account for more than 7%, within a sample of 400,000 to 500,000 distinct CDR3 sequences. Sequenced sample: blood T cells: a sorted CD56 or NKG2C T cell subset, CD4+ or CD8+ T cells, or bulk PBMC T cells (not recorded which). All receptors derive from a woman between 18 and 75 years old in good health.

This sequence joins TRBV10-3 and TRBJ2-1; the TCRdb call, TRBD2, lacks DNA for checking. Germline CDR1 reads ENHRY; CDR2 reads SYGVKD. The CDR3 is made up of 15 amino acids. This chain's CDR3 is CAINPGTRGVWEQFF.

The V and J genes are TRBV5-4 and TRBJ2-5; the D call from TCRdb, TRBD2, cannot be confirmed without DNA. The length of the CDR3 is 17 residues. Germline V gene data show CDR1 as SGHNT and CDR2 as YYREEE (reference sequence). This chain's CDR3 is CASSRRSSGGAGETQYF.

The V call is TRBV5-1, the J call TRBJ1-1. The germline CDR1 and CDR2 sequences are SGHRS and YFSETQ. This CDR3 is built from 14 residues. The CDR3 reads CASSWTASGTEAFF.

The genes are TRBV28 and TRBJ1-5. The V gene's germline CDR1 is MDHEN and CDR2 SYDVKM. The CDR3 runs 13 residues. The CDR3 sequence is CASRPTDNQPQHF.

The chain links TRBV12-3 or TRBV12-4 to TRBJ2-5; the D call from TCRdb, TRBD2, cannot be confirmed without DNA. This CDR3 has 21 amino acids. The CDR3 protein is CASSSLYMLDPVPFKGETQYF.

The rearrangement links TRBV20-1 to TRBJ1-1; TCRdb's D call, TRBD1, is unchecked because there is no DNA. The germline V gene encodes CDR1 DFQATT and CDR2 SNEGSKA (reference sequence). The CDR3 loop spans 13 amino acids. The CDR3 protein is CSARGAMNTEAFF.

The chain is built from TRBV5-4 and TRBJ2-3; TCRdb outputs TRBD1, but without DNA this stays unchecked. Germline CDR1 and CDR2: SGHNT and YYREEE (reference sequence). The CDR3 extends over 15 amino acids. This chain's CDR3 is CASSAPGTGGDTQYF.

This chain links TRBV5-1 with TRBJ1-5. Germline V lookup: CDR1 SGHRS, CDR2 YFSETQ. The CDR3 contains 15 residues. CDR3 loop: CASSLDPTADQPQHF. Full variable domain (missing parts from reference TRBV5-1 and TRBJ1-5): KAGVTQTPRYLIKTRGQQVTLSCSPISGHRSVSWYQQTPGQGLQFLFEYFSETQRNKGNFPGRFSGRQFSNSRSEMNVSTLELGDSALYLCASSLDPTADQPQHFGDGTRLSIL.

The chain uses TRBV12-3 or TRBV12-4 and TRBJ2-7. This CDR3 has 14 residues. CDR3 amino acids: CASSPSGRYYEQYF.

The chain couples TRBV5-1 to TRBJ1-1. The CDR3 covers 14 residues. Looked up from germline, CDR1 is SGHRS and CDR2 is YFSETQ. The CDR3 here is CASSSDGLNTEAFF.

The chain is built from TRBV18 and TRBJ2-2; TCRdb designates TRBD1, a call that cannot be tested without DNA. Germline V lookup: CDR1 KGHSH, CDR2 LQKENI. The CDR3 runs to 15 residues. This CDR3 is CASSMDRVRTGELFF.

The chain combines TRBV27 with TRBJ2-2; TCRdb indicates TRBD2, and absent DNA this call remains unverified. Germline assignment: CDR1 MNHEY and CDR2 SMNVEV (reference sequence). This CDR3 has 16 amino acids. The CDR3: CAITTSKISVGGELFF.

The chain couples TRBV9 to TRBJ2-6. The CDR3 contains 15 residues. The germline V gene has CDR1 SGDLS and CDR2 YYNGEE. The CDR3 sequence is CASSPRDSGANVLTF.

The chain's CDR3 is CASSLVDYNEQFF. The chain carries TRBV7-8 and TRBJ2-1. The CDR3 is made up of 13 amino acids. CDR1 is SGHVS, CDR2 FQNEAQ, per germline.

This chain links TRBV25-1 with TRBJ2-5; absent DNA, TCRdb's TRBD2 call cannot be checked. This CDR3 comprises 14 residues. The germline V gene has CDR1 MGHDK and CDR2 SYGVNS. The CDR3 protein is CASSTAGGRETQYF.

This chain's CDR3 is CASSQAFWGSVTGELFF. The genes are TRBV4-3 and TRBJ2-2; TCRdb's D gene call, TRBD1, goes unchecked for lack of DNA. Germline V gene lookup returns CDR1 LGHNA and CDR2 YSLEER. The CDR3 has 17 amino acids.

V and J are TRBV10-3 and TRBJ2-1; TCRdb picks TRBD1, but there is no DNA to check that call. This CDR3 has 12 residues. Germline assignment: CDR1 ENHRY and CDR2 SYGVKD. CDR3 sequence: CATDRGYNEQFF.

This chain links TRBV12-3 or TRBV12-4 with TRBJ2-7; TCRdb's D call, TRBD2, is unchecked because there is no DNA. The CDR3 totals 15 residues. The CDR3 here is CASSLGSSGTYEQYF.

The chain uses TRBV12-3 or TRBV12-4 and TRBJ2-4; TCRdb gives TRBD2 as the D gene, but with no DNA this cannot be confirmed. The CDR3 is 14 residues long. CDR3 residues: CASSDAGGKNIQYF.

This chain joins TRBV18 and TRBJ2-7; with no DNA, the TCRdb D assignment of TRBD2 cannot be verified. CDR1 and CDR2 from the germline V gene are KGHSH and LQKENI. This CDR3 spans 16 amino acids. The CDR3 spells CASSPRGLAGVYEQYF.

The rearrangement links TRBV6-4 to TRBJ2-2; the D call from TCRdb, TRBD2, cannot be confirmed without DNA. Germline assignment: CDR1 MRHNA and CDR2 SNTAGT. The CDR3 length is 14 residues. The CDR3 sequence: CASQLAGNTGELFF.

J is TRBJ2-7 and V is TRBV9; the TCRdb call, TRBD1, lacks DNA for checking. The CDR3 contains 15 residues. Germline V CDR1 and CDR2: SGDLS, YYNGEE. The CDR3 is CASSVTAGGVDGQYF. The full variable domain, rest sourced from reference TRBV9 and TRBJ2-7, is DSGVTQTPKHLITATGQRVTLRCSPRSGDLSVYWYQQSLDQGLQFLIQYYNGEERAKGNILERFSAQQFPDLHSELNLSSLELGDSALYFCASSVTAGGVDGQYFGPGTRLTVT.

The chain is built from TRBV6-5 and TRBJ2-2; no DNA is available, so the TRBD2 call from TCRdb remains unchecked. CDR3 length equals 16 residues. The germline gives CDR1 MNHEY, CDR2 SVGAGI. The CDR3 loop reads CASSYSGLAHTGELFF.

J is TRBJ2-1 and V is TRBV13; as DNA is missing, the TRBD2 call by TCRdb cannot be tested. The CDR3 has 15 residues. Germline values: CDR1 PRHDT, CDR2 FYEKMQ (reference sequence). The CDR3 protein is CASSLGGTSLNEQFF.

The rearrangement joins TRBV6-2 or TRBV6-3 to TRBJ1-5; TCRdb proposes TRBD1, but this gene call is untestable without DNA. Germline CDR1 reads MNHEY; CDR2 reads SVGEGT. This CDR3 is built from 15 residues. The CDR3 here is CASSAGTGFEQPQHF.

The CDR3 protein is CASSLLGAATHTGELFF. The chain couples TRBV4-1 to TRBJ2-2; TCRdb proposes TRBD1, but this gene call is untestable without DNA. Germline V gene lookup returns CDR1 MGHRA and CDR2 YSYEKL. The CDR3 runs 17 residues.

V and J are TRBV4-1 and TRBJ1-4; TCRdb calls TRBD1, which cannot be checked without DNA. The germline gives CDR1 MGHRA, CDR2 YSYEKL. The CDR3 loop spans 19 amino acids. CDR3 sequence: CASSQAAWGGVATNEKLFF.

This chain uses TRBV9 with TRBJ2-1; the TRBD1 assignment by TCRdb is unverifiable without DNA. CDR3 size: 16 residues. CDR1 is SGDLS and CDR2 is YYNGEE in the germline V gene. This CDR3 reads CASSAPSTGLGNEQFF.

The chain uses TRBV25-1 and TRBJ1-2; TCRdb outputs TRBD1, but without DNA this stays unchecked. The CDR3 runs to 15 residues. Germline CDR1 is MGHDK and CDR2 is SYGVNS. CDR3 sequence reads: CASSEVGQYNYGYTF.

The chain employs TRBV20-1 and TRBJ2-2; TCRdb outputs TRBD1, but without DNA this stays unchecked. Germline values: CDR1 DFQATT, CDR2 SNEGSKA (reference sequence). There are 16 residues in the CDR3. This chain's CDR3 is CSARAAGGMNTGELFF.

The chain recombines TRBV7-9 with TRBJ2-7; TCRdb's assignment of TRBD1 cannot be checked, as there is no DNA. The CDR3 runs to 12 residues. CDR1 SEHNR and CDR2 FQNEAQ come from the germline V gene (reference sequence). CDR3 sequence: CAIRVLNYEQYF.